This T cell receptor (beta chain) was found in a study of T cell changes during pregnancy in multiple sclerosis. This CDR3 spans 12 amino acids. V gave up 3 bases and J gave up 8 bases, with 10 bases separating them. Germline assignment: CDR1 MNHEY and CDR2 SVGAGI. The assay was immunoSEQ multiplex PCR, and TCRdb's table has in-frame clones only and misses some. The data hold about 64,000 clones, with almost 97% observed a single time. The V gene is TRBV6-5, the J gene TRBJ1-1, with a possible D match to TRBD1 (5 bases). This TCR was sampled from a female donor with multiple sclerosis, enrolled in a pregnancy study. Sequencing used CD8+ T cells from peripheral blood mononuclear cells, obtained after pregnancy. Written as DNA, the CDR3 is TGTGCCAGCAGTTATGGGGGAGGGGAAGCTTTCTTT. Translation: CASSYGGGEAFF.